This TCR beta chain was sequenced for a study of blood T cells in healthy people across ages. This clonotype occurred a few times. At one end the junction does not follow the germline gene, possibly because of a read error. A second PCR of roughly 7 to 11 cycles used a sample-barcoded 5' primer and a J-beta primer mix. Using its own MiXCR run on the 5' RACE reads, TCRdb lists one record per CDR3 protein. The table shows roughly 830,000 distinct CDR3 sequences, with around 62% occurring only once. Germline V gene sequence: CDR1 MGHDK, CDR2 SYGVNS. This CDR3 is 12 amino acids long. The rearrangement links TRBV25-1 to TRBJ2-7, with no clear D. The receptor was derived from a man younger than 45 in good health. Sequencing used blood. The DNA for the CDR3 is TGTGCCAGCAGCGAATGGGGTTACGAGCAGTACTTC. This codes for CASSEWGYEQYF.